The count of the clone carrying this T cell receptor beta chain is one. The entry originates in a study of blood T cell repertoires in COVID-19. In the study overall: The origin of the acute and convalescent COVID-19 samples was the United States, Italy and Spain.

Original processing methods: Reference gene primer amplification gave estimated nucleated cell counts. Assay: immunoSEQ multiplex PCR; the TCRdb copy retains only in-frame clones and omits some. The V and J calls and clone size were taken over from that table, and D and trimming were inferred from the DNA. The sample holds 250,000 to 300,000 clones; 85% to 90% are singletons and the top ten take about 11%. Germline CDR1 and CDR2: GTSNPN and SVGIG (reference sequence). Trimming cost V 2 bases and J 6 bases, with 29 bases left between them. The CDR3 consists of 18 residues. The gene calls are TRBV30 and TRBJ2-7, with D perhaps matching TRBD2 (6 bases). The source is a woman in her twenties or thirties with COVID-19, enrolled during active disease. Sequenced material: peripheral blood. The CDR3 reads CAWSRPGVGAGSPSEQYF. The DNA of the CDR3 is TGTGCCTGGAGTAGGCCGGGGGTTGGCGCGGGGTCCCCTAGCGAGCAGTACTTC.